These T cell receptor beta chains were read from a single sample in a study of CD8 T cells in Susac syndrome. TCRdb reprocessed the immunoSEQ multiplex PCR reads via MiXCR and lists one record per CDR3 protein. Among approximately 170,000 distinct CDR3 sequences listed, approximately 94% were seen once. The sequencing input was CD4+ T cells from PBMCs. Receptors originate from a human donor with multiple sclerosis. Each CDR3 is given with its conserved first and last residue. A D gene is named only where the DNA matches it firmly. Clone size is stated in some rows and not others, as once, few, many or a class when expanded.

d_call,clone_size,v_call,j_call,cdr3_aa,cdr3_nt
TRBD1,.,TRBV3-1,TRBJ1-2,CASSQDRGTVNYGYTF,TGTGCCAGCAGCCAAGACCGCGGGACAGTCAACTATGGCTACACCTTC
.,.,TRBV4-3,TRBJ2-5,CASSQVLGETQYF,TGCGCCAGCAGCCAAGTGTTAGGGGAGACCCAGTACTTC
TRBD1,.,TRBV3-1,TRBJ2-1,CASSLQDRGWEQFF,TGTGCCAGCAGCCTTCAGGACAGGGGCTGGGAGCAGTTCTTC
.,.,TRBV12-5,TRBJ1-2,CASGPSGRYYGYTF,TGTGCTAGTGGCCCAAGCGGCCGCTACTATGGCTACACCTTC
.,once,TRBV23-1,TRBJ1-5,CASSGNQPQHF,TGCGCCAGCAGTGGGAATCAGCCCCAGCATTTT
TRBD2,.,TRBV6-5,TRBJ2-7,CASSPRTSGRDEQYF,TGTGCCAGCAGTCCTCGGACTAGCGGGAGAGACGAGCAGTACTTC
.,.,TRBV7-9,TRBJ1-4,CASSHGGRGEKLFF,TGTGCCAGCAGCCACGGGGGTCGTGGTGAAAAACTGTTTTTT
.,.,TRBV25-1,TRBJ1-3,CASKRNAGNTIYF,TGTGCCAGCAAAAGGAATGCTGGAAACACCATATATTTT
.,.,TRBV27,TRBJ2-7,CASRVELGGTYEQYF,TGTGCCAGCAGAGTGGAATTAGGAGGGACCTACGAGCAGTACTTC
.,.,TRBV12-3/TRBV12-4,TRBJ1-1,CASSPGGTRNTEAFF,TGTGCCAGCAGTCCCGGTGGGACAAGGAACACTGAAGCTTTCTTT
TRBD2,.,TRBV6-2/TRBV6-3,TRBJ2-1,CASSRTSGNYNEQFF,TGTGCCAGCAGCAGGACTAGCGGGAATTACAATGAGCAGTTCTTC